Described below is a single TCR beta chain sequence and its context. Its target is unknown. These data are taken from a study of cytomegalovirus exposure and HLA in healthy donors. Trimming removed 5 bases from V and 2 bases from J; junction bases left unmatched: 2. The CDR3 runs 13 residues. Germline CDR1 and CDR2: SGHAT and FQNNGV. Use of 60 Vbeta and 13 Jbeta primers characterized the PCR. Profiling relied on immunoSEQ multiplex PCR, and the TCRdb table lists in-frame clones only, not all of them. The sample lists around 200,000 clones; about 89% were seen once. Whole-study results and caveats: Sequencing likely produced, as an artifact, a cluster of highly shared sequence variants.

The sequenced sample consisted of PBMCs. The chain links TRBV11-2 to TRBJ2-7, with 8 bases aligning to TRBD1. This sequence was found in a woman aged 18-29 years in good health and CMV-seronegative. The CDR3 is CASSPGQAYEQYF. The CDR3 DNA reads as TGTGCCAGCAGCCCGGGACAGGCCTACGAGCAGTACTTC.